The 21 T cell receptor beta chains presented below share a single source sample, sequenced in a study of blood T cell repertoires in COVID-19. Profiling relied on immunoSEQ multiplex PCR, and the TCRdb table lists in-frame clones only, not all of them. The repertoire holds hundreds of thousands of clones, with roughly 91% as singletons. The sequenced sample consisted of PBMCs or T cells enriched from blood (not recorded which). The receptors derive from a woman aged 30 to 39 who had recovered from COVID-19.

The chain has TRBV27 and TRBJ1-5, with a possible D match to TRBD1 (6 bases). Trimming left V 0 bases short and J 5 bases short, with 11 bases between. Germline assignment: CDR1 MNHEY and CDR2 SMNVEV (reference sequence). CDR3 size: 15 residues. CDR3 bases: TGTGCCAGCAGTTTATCAATACAGGGAGATCAGCCCCAGCATTTT. Amino acid sequence: CASSLSIQGDQPQHF.

The V gene is TRBV19, the J gene TRBJ2-1; 9 bases agree with TRBD2. CDR1 and CDR2 (germline): LNHDA, SQIVND (reference sequence). This CDR3 contains 14 residues. Germline trimming cut 7 bases from V and 9 bases from J; bases unmatched to any gene: 10. As DNA, the CDR3 is TGTGCCAGTACGAGTAGCGGGAGAACAGCTGAGCAGTTCTTC. Its protein is CASTSSGRTAEQFF.

On this clone itself: The junction does not match germline at one end; this may be a read error. The rearrangement links TRBV7-7 to TRBJ2-2; the match to TRBD1 covers 9 bases. The germline V gene has CDR1 SSHAT and CDR2 FNYEAQ (reference sequence). There are 15 residues in the CDR3. In DNA, the CDR3 is TGTGCTAGCAGTCCGGGACAGGGACGTTCCGGGGAGCTGTTTTTT. This codes for CASSPGQGRSGELFF.

This chain connects TRBV20-1 to TRBJ1-4; TRBD1 matches at 11 bases. The ends lost 3 bases at V and 5 bases at J; junction bases unmatched: 5. From germline, CDR1 is DFQATT and CDR2 SNEGSKA (reference sequence). The CDR3 covers 15 residues. The CDR3 sequence is CSASGQGARNEKLFF. The CDR3 DNA is TGCAGTGCTAGTGGACAGGGGGCAAGGAATGAAAAACTGTTTTTT.

The chain carries TRBV7-9 and TRBJ2-1; D gene uncertain. The CDR3 spans 14 residues. CDR1 and CDR2 (germline): SEHNR, FQNEAQ (reference sequence). Trimming left V 7 bases short and J 4 bases short, with 14 bases between. CDR3 in amino acids: CASIATGSYNEQFF. CDR3 nucleotide sequence: TGTGCCAGCATTGCAACCGGGTCATACAATGAGCAGTTCTTC. The full variable domain, with the rest looked up from reference TRBV7-9 and TRBJ2-1, is DTGVSQNPRHKITKRGQNVTFRCDPISEHNRLYWYRQTLGQGPEFLTYFQNEAQLEKSRLLSDRFSAERPKGSFSTLEIQRTEQGDSAMYLCASIATGSYNEQFFGPGTRLTVL.

The V and J genes are TRBV3-1 (or the pseudogene TRBV3-2) and TRBJ1-6, with D hard to call. Germline V CDR1 and CDR2: LGHDT, YNNKEL (reference sequence). The length of the CDR3 is 14 residues. The V end lost 5 bases, the J end lost 5 bases, and 10 bases lay between the germline ends. In DNA, the CDR3 is TGTGCCAGCAGCTTCAGCGGGGATAATTCACCCCTCCACTTT. This gives the protein CASSFSGDNSPLHF.

The gene calls are TRBV10-1 and TRBJ1-2, with a weak D call TRBD1 (6 bases). CDR1 is WNHNN, CDR2 SYGVQD, per germline (reference sequence). The CDR3 totals 14 residues. The ends were cut back, 4 bases at V and 2 bases at J, with 11 bases in the middle. The CDR3 DNA reads as TGCGCCAGCAGTGCTCAGGGGAAGAACTATGGCTACACCTTC. It codes for CASSAQGKNYGYTF.

The chain carries TRBV5-6 and TRBJ1-3, with 10 bases fitting TRBD1. Germline V gives CDR1 SGHDT, CDR2 YYEEEE. CDR3 length: 15 residues. V lost 2 bases and J lost 6; bases outside the gene matches: 5. This chain's CDR3 is CASSFGTGVANTIYF. DNA of the CDR3: TGTGCCAGCAGCTTCGGGACAGGGGTGGCAAACACCATATATTTT.

This clone was detected only a few times. V gene TRBV3-1 (or the pseudogene TRBV3-2) combines with J gene TRBJ1-6, with 8 bases lining up with TRBD1. Germline CDR1 and CDR2: LGHDT and YNNKEL (reference sequence). The V gene end was trimmed by 1 base and the J gene end by 9 bases; junction bases not matched to a gene: 5. This CDR3 spans 15 amino acids. CDR3 in amino acids: CASSQGDRGSSPLHF. The CDR3, as DNA: TGTGCCAGCAGCCAAGGTGACAGGGGCAGTTCACCCCTCCACTTT.

The gene calls are TRBV21-1 and TRBJ2-1; the D call TRBD2 from the table was never checked on the DNA. TRBV21-1 is a pseudogene segment. This CDR3 region has 17 residues. The CDR3 protein is CASSKKASGRVSNEQFF. The CDR3, as DNA: TGTGCCAGCAGCAAAAAGGCTAGCGGGAGGGTATCCAATGAGCAGTTCTTC.

The DNA of the CDR3 is TGTGCCAGCAGCTTGGTCGCGGCCTACGAGCAGTACTTC. Protein product: CASSLVAAYEQYF. The V and J genes are TRBV5-6 and TRBJ2-7; D call uncertain. The CDR3 runs 13 residues. Trimming took off 0 bases at V and 2 bases at J, with 6 bases between the two ends. The germline gives CDR1 SGHDT, CDR2 YYEEEE.

The genes are TRBV5-1 and TRBJ1-1; 8 bases align to TRBD1. Germline V gene lookup returns CDR1 SGHRS and CDR2 YFSETQ. CDR3 length: 14 residues. V lost 4 bases to trimming and J lost 3 bases; unmatched junction nucleotides: 5. CDR3 loop: CASSQGQGDTEAFF. In DNA form, the CDR3 reads TGCGCCAGCAGCCAAGGACAGGGCGACACTGAAGCTTTCTTT.

The CDR3 bases are TGCGCCAGCAGCCGGGACAGGGGGCAGGCAGATACGCAGTATTTT. It yields the protein CASSRDRGQADTQYF. This chain connects TRBV5-1 to TRBJ2-3, with 12 positions matching TRBD1. V was clipped by 4 bases and J by 4 bases; unmatched bases: 4. The CDR3 totals 15 residues. Germline V lookup: CDR1 SGHRS, CDR2 YFSETQ.

The chain links TRBV11-3 to TRBJ2-7; D is possibly TRBD2 (6 bases). Trimming left V 1 base short and J 6 bases short, with 10 bases between. In germline, CDR1 is SGHNT, CDR2 YENEEA. The CDR3 spans 13 residues. CDR3 region: CASSLGTNREQYF. The DNA of the CDR3 is TGTGCCAGCAGCTTAGGGACTAACCGCGAGCAGTACTTC. The full variable domain, with the rest looked up from reference TRBV11-3 and TRBJ2-7, is EAGVVQSPRYKIIEKKQPVAFWCNPISGHNTLYWYLQNLGQGPELLIRYENEEAVDDSQLPKDRFSAERLKGVDSTLKIQPAELGDSAVYLCASSLGTNREQYFGPGTRLTVT.

V and J are TRBV6-1 and TRBJ1-5; possibly TRBD1 for D (6 bases). Trimming took off 3 bases at V and 0 bases at J, with 9 bases between the two ends. Germline V lookup: CDR1 MNHNS, CDR2 SASEGT. This CDR3 is 15 amino acids long. The CDR3 is CASSDRGYSNQPQHF. The CDR3 DNA follows: TGTGCCAGCAGTGACAGGGGTTATAGCAATCAGCCCCAGCATTTT.

The chain couples TRBV5-1 to TRBJ2-1, with 8 bases aligning to TRBD2. Germline V gives CDR1 SGHRS, CDR2 YFSETQ. This CDR3 spans 18 amino acids. Trimming removed 0 bases from V and 9 bases from J; junction bases left unmatched: 17. CDR3 residues: CASSLDLSGTSLRVEQFF. CDR3 DNA: TGCGCCAGCAGCTTGGATCTCAGTGGGACTAGTCTGAGGGTTGAGCAGTTCTTC.

The chain couples TRBV6-2 or TRBV6-3 to TRBJ1-2; D is ambiguous. The CDR3 consists of 12 residues. CDR1 and CDR2 (germline): MNHEY, SVGEGT. Deletions cut 0 bases from V and 8 bases from J, with 7 bases between. The DNA of the CDR3 is TGTGCCAGCAGTTACTCGATTAGAGGCTACACCTTC. It yields the protein CASSYSIRGYTF.

Concerning this clone: One junction end does not reproduce the germline sequence, and a read error may be involved. The chain uses TRBV7-7 and TRBJ1-2; 7 nucleotides agree with TRBD1. The CDR3 has 16 amino acids. Germline assignment: CDR1 SSHAT and CDR2 FNYEAQ (reference sequence). CDR3 in amino acids: CASSPHPRGPNYGYTF. CDR3 DNA: TGTGCTAGCAGCCCCCACCCGAGGGGGCCAAACTATGGCTACACCTTC.

The chain employs TRBV19 and TRBJ2-7; tentatively, D is TRBD1 (5 bases). CDR1 is LNHDA, CDR2 SQIVND, per germline (reference sequence). Trimming removed 7 bases at V and 0 bases at J, with 10 bases between. The CDR3 totals 13 residues. CDR3 in amino acids: CASNSQDSYEQYF. The DNA of the CDR3 is TGTGCCAGTAACTCACAGGACTCCTACGAGCAGTACTTC. The full variable domain, in which reference TRBV19 and TRBJ2-7 provide the parts outside the CDR3, is DGGITQSPKYLFRKEGQNVTLSCEQNLNHDAMYWYRQDPGQGLRLIYYSQIVNDFQKGDIAEGYSVSREKKESFPLTVTSAQKNPTAFYLCASNSQDSYEQYFGPGTRLTVT.

Only a few counts were recorded for this clone. The chain couples TRBV19 to TRBJ2-7, with D maybe TRBD2 (5 bases). Trimming stripped 2 bases from V and 0 bases from J, with 8 bases between. Per germline, CDR1 LNHDA and CDR2 SQIVND (reference sequence). CDR3 length: 14 amino acids. This chain's CDR3 is CASSIRGSSYEQYF. Here the CDR3 DNA reads TGTGCCAGTAGTATAAGAGGGAGCTCCTACGAGCAGTACTTC.

V usage is TRBV5-1 and J usage is TRBJ1-4; D might be TRBD1 (6 bases). Trimming stripped 0 bases from V and 2 bases from J, with 14 bases between. The CDR3 sequence is 17 residues long. The germline V gene encodes CDR1 SGHRS and CDR2 YFSETQ. CDR3 sequence reads: CASSLAWGPGTNEKLFF. Here the CDR3 DNA reads TGCGCCAGCAGCTTGGCGTGGGGGCCCGGGACTAATGAAAAACTGTTTTTT.